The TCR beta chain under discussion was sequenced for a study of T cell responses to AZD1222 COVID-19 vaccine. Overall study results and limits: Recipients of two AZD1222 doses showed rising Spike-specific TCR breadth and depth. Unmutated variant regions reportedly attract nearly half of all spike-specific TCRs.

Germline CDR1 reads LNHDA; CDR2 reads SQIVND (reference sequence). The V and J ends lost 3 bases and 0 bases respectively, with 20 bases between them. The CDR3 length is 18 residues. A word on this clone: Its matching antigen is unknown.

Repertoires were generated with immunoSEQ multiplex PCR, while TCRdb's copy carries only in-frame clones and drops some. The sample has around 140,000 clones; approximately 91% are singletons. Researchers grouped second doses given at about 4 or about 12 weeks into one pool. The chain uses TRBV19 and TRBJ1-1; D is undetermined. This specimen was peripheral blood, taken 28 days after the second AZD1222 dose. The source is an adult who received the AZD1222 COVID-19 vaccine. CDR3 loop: CASSIASKWARMNTEAFF. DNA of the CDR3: TGTGCCAGTAGTATTGCCTCTAAGTGGGCTCGGATGAACACTGAAGCTTTCTTT. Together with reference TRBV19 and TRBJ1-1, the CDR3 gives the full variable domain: DGGITQSPKYLFRKEGQNVTLSCEQNLNHDAMYWYRQDPGQGLRLIYYSQIVNDFQKGDIAEGYSVSREKKESFPLTVTSAQKNPTAFYLCASSIASKWARMNTEAFFGQGTRLTVV.